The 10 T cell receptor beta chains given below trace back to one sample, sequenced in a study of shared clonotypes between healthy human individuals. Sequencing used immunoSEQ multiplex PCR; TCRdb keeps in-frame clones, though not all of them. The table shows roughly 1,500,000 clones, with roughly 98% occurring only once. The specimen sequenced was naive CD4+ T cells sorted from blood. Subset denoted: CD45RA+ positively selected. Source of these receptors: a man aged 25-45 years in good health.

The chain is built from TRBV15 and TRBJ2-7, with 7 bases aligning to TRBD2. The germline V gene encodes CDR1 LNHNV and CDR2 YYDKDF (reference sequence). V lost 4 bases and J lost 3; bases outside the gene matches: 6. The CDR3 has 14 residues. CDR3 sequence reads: CATSMGRGGYEQYF. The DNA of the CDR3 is TGTGCCACCAGCATGGGTCGCGGGGGCTACGAGCAGTACTTC.

CDR3 loop: CASSYSLSSSYNEQFF. As DNA, the CDR3 is TGTGCCAGCAGTTACTCGCTCTCCAGCTCCTACAATGAGCAGTTCTTC. The chain employs TRBV6-5 and TRBJ2-1, with D uncertain. V was pared by 0 bases and J by 0 bases, with 9 bases between. The germline V gene encodes CDR1 MNHEY and CDR2 SVGAGI. This CDR3 region has 16 residues.

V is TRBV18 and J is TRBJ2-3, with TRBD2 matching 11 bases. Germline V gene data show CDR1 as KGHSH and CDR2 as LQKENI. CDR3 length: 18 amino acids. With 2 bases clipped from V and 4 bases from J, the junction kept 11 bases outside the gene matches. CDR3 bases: TGTGCCAGCTCACCATCTCCAAAGACTAGCGGGAAGGCAGATACGCAGTATTTT. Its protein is CASSPSPKTSGKADTQYF.

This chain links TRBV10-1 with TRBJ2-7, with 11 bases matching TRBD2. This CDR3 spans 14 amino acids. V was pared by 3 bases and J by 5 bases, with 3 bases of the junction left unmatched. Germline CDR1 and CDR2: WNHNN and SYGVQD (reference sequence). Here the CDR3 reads CASSDSGRANEQYF. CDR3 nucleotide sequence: TGCGCCAGCAGTGATAGCGGGAGGGCAAACGAGCAGTACTTC.

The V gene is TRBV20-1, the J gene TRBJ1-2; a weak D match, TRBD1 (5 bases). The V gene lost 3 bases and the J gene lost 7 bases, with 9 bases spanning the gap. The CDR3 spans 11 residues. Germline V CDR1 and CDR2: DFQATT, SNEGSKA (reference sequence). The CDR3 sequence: CSARAGSGYTF. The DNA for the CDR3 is TGCAGTGCTAGGGCAGGGAGTGGCTACACCTTC.

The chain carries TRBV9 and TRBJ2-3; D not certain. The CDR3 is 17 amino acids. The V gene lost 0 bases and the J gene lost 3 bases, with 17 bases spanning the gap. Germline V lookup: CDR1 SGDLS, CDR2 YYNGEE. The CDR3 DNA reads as TGTGCCAGCAGCGTAGGGTCCTCTGGCACAACAACAGATACGCAGTATTTT. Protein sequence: CASSVGSSGTTTDTQYF. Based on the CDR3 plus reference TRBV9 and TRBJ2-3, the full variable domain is DSGVTQTPKHLITATGQRVTLRCSPRSGDLSVYWYQQSLDQGLQFLIQYYNGEERAKGNILERFSAQQFPDLHSELNLSSLELGDSALYFCASSVGSSGTTTDTQYFGPGTRLTVL.

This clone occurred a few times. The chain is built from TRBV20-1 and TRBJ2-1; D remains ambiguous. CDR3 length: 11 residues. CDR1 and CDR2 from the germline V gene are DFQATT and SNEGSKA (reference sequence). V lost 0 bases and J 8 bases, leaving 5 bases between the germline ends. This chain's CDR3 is CSARDRDEQFF. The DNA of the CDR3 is TGCAGTGCTAGAGATCGAGATGAGCAGTTCTTC.

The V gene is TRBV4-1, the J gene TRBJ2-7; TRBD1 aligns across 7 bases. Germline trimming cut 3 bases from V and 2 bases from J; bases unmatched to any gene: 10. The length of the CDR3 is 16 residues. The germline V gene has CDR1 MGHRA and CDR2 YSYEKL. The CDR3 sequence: CASSQYTNRGTYEQYF. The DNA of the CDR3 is TGCGCCAGCAGCCAGTACACGAACAGGGGAACCTACGAGCAGTACTTC.

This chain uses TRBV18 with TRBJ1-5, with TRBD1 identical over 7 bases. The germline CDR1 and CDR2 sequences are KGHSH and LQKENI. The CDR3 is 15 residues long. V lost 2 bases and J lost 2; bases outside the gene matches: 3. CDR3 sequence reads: CASSPIGTGNQPQHF. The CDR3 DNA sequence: TGTGCCAGCTCACCAATCGGGACAGGCAATCAGCCCCAGCATTTT.

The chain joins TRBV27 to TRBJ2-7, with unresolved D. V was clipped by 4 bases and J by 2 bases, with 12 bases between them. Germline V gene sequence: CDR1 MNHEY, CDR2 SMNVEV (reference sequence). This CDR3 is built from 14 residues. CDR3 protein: CASSSKAGPYEQYF. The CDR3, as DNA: TGTGCCAGCAGTTCGAAGGCAGGACCCTACGAGCAGTACTTC.